Below, 20 T cell receptor beta chains from the same sample are listed, as sequenced in a study of T-cell reconstitution after alpha-beta-depleted transplantation in children. Molecular barcoding with unique molecular identifiers was used for the TCRbeta library. TCRdb re-called the PCR reads through MiXCR, storing one row per CDR3 protein. Among around 680,000 distinct CDR3 sequences listed, roughly 15% were seen once. The starting material was PBMCs from the stem cell graft donor, obtained from the stem cell graft. The receptors here all came from a human donor who donated a stem cell graft to a child with acute myeloid leukemia.

The genes are TRBV4-3 and TRBJ1-4; TRBD1 aligns across 9 bases. The CDR3 sequence is 17 residues long. Germline V gene sequence: CDR1 LGHNA, CDR2 YSLEER. Trimming cost V 2 bases and J 2 bases; bases outside gene matches: 6. CDR3 coding DNA: TGCGCCAGCAGCCAACTTACAGGGGGCTCTACTAATGAAAAACTGTTTTTT. Protein: CASSQLTGGSTNEKLFF.

The sample holds many counts of this clonotype. This chain links TRBV20-1 with TRBJ1-2, with 8 bases fitting TRBD1. The CDR3 covers 16 residues. CDR1 is DFQATT and CDR2 is SNEGSKA in the germline V gene (reference sequence). After removal of 2 bases from V and 2 bases from J, the junction contained 10 bases not matched to a gene. The CDR3 loop is CSARSLTGGWNYGYTF. The CDR3 DNA reads as TGCAGTGCTAGATCGCTAACAGGGGGATGGAACTATGGCTACACCTTC.

This clonotype was counted between two and nine times. CDR3 DNA sequence: TGCGCCAGCAGGTGGACGCAGAACACCGGGGAGCTGTTTTTT. This encodes CASRWTQNTGELFF. The chain has TRBV5-1 and TRBJ2-2, with no clear D. The germline gives CDR1 SGHRS, CDR2 YFSETQ. V lost 5 bases and J 1 base, leaving 9 bases between the germline ends. The CDR3 length is 14 residues.

V gene TRBV18 combines with J gene TRBJ1-1; 7 nucleotides line up with TRBD1. CDR3 length: 17 amino acids. V lost 6 bases, J lost 0 bases, and 13 bases stayed unmatched. CDR1 is KGHSH and CDR2 is LQKENI in the germline V gene. CDR3 loop: CASSQNHQGGMNTEAFF. The CDR3 bases are TGTGCCAGCTCCCAAAATCACCAGGGGGGGATGAACACTGAAGCTTTCTTT.

The chain recombines TRBV9 with TRBJ2-3; possible D gene TRBD2, 7 bases. CDR3 length: 14 residues. V was shortened by 8 bases and J by 1 base, with 14 bases between the two germline ends. The germline V gene encodes CDR1 SGDLS and CDR2 YYNGEE. The CDR3 coding sequence is TGTGCCAGTGGGGGGGCCCTCGGCACAGATACGCAGTATTTT. It encodes CASGGALGTDTQYF.

There are many counts of this clonotype. This chain connects TRBV20-1 to TRBJ1-3; D is ambiguous. Germline assignment: CDR1 DFQATT and CDR2 SNEGSKA (reference sequence). The CDR3 length is 14 residues. Trimming shortened V by 5 bases and J by 2 bases, and 13 bases separated the two germline ends. The CDR3: CSAWGSTTGNTIYF. As DNA, the CDR3 is TGCAGTGCTTGGGGATCCACCACTGGAAACACCATATATTTT.

This clonotype was found many times. The chain couples TRBV9 to TRBJ1-4; maybe TRBD1 (5 bases). This CDR3 spans 12 amino acids. V lost 5 bases to trimming and J lost 8 bases, with 10 bases between them. Per germline, CDR1 SGDLS and CDR2 YYNGEE. The CDR3 protein is CASSGDGEKLFF. CDR3 DNA sequence: TGTGCCAGCAGTGGGGACGGAGAAAAACTGTTTTTT.

This clonotype was picked up a small number of times. The CDR3 sequence is CASTLRQGLTDTQYF. DNA of the CDR3: TGTGCCAGCACGCTACGACAGGGACTCACAGATACGCAGTATTTT. This chain links TRBV12-3 or TRBV12-4 with TRBJ2-3; D possibly corresponds to TRBD1 (7 bases). The V gene lost 7 bases and the J gene lost 2 bases, with 16 bases spanning the gap. CDR3 length: 15 amino acids.

This clonotype was recorded only once. This chain uses TRBV7-2 with TRBJ2-2, with 11 bases fitting TRBD2. CDR1 is SGHTA and CDR2 is FQGNSA in the germline V gene. There are 17 residues in the CDR3. V was clipped by 5 bases and J by 6 bases; unmatched bases: 11. The CDR3 reads CASSRTSGGPPSGELFF. For the CDR3, the DNA is TGTGCCAGCAGCCGAACTAGCGGGGGACCCCCCTCCGGGGAGCTGTTTTTT.

This clonotype occurred a few times. The CDR3 DNA sequence: TGTGCCAGCAGCGTAGCCAGAGAAGGGGGCTCCAACACTGAAGCTTTCTTT. It encodes CASSVAREGGSNTEAFF. The chain recombines TRBV9 with TRBJ1-1; TRBD1 matches at 7 bases. CDR3 size: 17 residues. The V gene end was trimmed by 0 bases and the J gene end by 2 bases; junction bases not matched to a gene: 10. Germline assignment: CDR1 SGDLS and CDR2 YYNGEE.

Ten or more counts support this clonotype. The chain couples TRBV20-1 to TRBJ2-3, with D possibly being TRBD1 (6 bases). V was cut by 0 bases and J by 2 bases, with 15 bases left in between. CDR1 DFQATT and CDR2 SNEGSKA come from the germline V gene (reference sequence). The CDR3 loop spans 16 amino acids. This chain's CDR3 is CSARDRGTGLTDTQYF. The CDR3 DNA is TGCAGTGCTAGAGATCGAGGAACAGGGCTCACAGATACGCAGTATTTT.

This clonotype was detected only a few times. This chain uses TRBV20-1 with TRBJ2-2; D call uncertain. Between the trimmed V and J ends, which lost 0 bases and 0 bases, there was a span of 11 bases. CDR1 DFQATT and CDR2 SNEGSKA come from the germline V gene (reference sequence). The CDR3 covers 16 residues. In DNA, the CDR3 is TGCAGTGCTAGAGATGGCTCAGGCGCGAACACCGGGGAGCTGTTTTTT. Translating it yields CSARDGSGANTGELFF.

This clonotype was detected ten times or more. V gene TRBV7-2 combines with J gene TRBJ1-1; 7 nucleotides agree with TRBD1. The CDR3 spans 14 residues. Unmatched junction bases numbered 5, after V lost 6 bases and J lost 1 base. Germline CDR1 and CDR2: SGHTA and FQGNSA. The CDR3 loop is CASSLNRGNTEAFF. DNA of the CDR3: TGTGCCAGCAGTTTGAACAGGGGGAACACTGAAGCTTTCTTT.

This clonotype occurred many times. This chain uses TRBV20-1 with TRBJ1-1, with no clear D. The CDR3 length is 11 residues. The germline gives CDR1 DFQATT, CDR2 SNEGSKA (reference sequence). The germline V and J ends were trimmed by 2 bases and 6 bases, with 7 bases remaining between them. The CDR3 nucleotides are TGCAGTGCTAGATCCCAAGCTGAAGCTTTCTTT. It is translated as CSARSQAEAFF.

The rearrangement joins TRBV7-9 to TRBJ2-2; 7 nucleotides match TRBD2. Per germline, CDR1 SEHNR and CDR2 FQNEAQ (reference sequence). After removal of 4 bases from V and 6 bases from J, the junction contained 8 bases not matched to a gene. CDR3 length equals 15 residues. CDR3 in amino acids: CASSWSTSRAGELFF. CDR3 DNA sequence: TGTGCCAGCAGCTGGTCGACTAGCCGCGCCGGGGAGCTGTTTTTT.

This clonotype was counted ten times or more. The chain joins TRBV9 to TRBJ2-7; no firm D call. CDR3 size: 12 residues. Germline CDR1 and CDR2: SGDLS and YYNGEE. V was trimmed by 4 bases and J by 2 bases, leaving 7 bases between them. DNA for the CDR3: TGTGCCAGCAGCTCGGTCCCCTACGAGCAGTACTTC. It yields the protein CASSSVPYEQYF.

This clonotype was observed a few times. The chain has TRBV6-2 or TRBV6-3 and TRBJ2-6; TRBD1 agrees at 7 bases. CDR3 length: 21 residues. Germline V gene sequence: CDR1 MNHEY, CDR2 SVGEGT. Losses at the gene ends were 7 bases for V and 0 bases for J; bases not matched to a gene: 21. The CDR3 region is CASTDPHRTGSFSSGANVLTF. CDR3 coding DNA: TGTGCCAGCACCGACCCCCACCGGACAGGCTCCTTCAGCTCTGGGGCCAACGTCCTGACTTTC.

This clonotype was found many times. The chain is built from TRBV5-6 and TRBJ1-2; the D is unclear. Germline CDR1 reads SGHDT; CDR2 reads YYEEEE. The CDR3 is 14 amino acids. The V gene lost 4 bases and the J gene lost 4 bases, with 14 bases spanning the gap. In DNA, the CDR3 is TGTGCCAGCAGCAAAACCGCCATGTTCTATGGCTACACCTTC. This codes for CASSKTAMFYGYTF.

This clonotype occurred many times. The chain recombines TRBV7-2 with TRBJ1-6, with unresolved D. The CDR3 sequence is 14 residues long. The germline V gene encodes CDR1 SGHTA and CDR2 FQGNSA. V lost 2 bases and J 10 bases, leaving 12 bases between the germline ends. The CDR3 loop is CASSLTGRESPLHF. CDR3 DNA sequence: TGTGCCAGCAGCTTAACGGGGAGGGAATCACCCCTCCACTTT.

This clonotype was detected ten times or more. CDR3 DNA sequence: TGCGCCAGCAGCTTGGATCCGGGCTCCAATGAGCAGTTCTTC. Translated: CASSLDPGSNEQFF. V and J are TRBV5-1 and TRBJ2-1; no reliable D call. The length of the CDR3 is 14 residues. CDR1 SGHRS and CDR2 YFSETQ come from the germline V gene. The germline V and J ends were trimmed by 0 bases and 6 bases, with 10 bases remaining between them.